This T cell receptor (beta chain) was sequenced for a study of T-cell reconstitution after alpha-beta-depleted transplantation in children. Study-level findings and limits: Newly produced T cells mostly provided counts and TCRbeta diversity after one year, as hyperexpanded clones declined.

Unique molecular identifiers were incorporated during preparation of the TCRbeta library. TCRdb passed the PCR reads through MiXCR, listing each CDR3 protein once. This sample has about 240,000 distinct CDR3 sequences, with about 23% found just once. Between the trimmed V and J ends, which lost 0 bases and 6 bases, there was a span of 9 bases. Germline V gene data show CDR1 as MNHEY and CDR2 as SVGAGI. CDR3 length: 14 amino acids. As to this clonotype: The antigen is not known.

The chain has TRBV6-5 and TRBJ2-1; possibly TRBD2 for D (6 bases). The input for sequencing was PBMCs, taken before TCRalphabeta/CD19-depleted stem cell transplant. The source is a girl under 10 years old with Fanconi anemia, due to receive a stem cell transplant. The CDR3 DNA sequence: TGTGCCAGCAGTTACTCGGACGGGGGCAATGAGCAGTTCTTC. It is translated as CASSYSDGGNEQFF.